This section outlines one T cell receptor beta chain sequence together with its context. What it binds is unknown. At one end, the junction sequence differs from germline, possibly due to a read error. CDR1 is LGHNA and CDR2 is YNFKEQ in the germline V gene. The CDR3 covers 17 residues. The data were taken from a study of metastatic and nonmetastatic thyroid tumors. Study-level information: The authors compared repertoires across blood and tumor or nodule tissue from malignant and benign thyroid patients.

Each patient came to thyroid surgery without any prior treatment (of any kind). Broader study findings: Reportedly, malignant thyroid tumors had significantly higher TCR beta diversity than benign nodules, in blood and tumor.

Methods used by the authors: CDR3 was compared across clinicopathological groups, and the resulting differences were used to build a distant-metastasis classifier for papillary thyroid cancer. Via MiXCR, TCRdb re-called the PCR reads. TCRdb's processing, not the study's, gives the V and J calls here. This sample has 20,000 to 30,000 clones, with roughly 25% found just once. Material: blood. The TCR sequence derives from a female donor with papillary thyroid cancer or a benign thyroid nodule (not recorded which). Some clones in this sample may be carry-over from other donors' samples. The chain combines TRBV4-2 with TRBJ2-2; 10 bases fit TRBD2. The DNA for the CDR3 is TGTGCCAGCAGCCAAGTAACTAGCGGGATGAACACCGGGGAGCTGTCTTTT. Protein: CASSQVTSGMNTGELSF.